These T cell receptor beta chains were read from a single sample in a study of response to subunit inactivated influenza vaccine. MiXCR, run by TCRdb on the RT-PCR reads, gives a single entry per CDR3 protein. The sample holds approximately 700,000 distinct CDR3 sequences; approximately 15% are singletons and the top ten take 6.5% to 8.5%. Sequencing was performed on PBMCs from blood, taken approximately 15 days before vaccination. The receptors derive from a man between 50 and 59 years old who received an inactivated influenza vaccine. CDR3s include the opening cysteine and the closing phenylalanine or tryptophan. A D gene is named only where the DNA matches it firmly. Clone size is given for some rows only: seen once, a few or many times, or a class if the clone is expanded.

D gene: -
V gene: TRBV5-1
clone size: -
J gene: TRBJ2-3
CDR3 protein: CASSREDTGTDTQYF
CDR3 DNA: TGCGCCAGCAGCCGGGAAGATACAGGCACAGATACGCAGTATTTT

D gene: -
V gene: TRBV20-1
clone size: -
J gene: TRBJ1-6
CDR3 protein: CCARTLGGAYNSPLHF
CDR3 DNA: TGCTGTGCTAGAACCCTCGGGGGGGCCTATAATTCACCCCTCCACTTT

D gene: TRBD1
V gene: TRBV5-1
clone size: many
J gene: TRBJ1-1
CDR3 protein: CASSIRQGGNTEAFF
CDR3 DNA: TGCGCCAGCAGCATACGACAGGGGGGGAACACTGAAGCTTTCTTT

D gene: TRBD2
V gene: TRBV6-4
clone size: few
J gene: TRBJ2-1
CDR3 protein: CASSDSGRGNEQFF
CDR3 DNA: TGTGCCAGCAGTGACAGCGGGAGGGGAAATGAGCAGTTCTTC

D gene: -
V gene: TRBV6-1
clone size: -
J gene: TRBJ2-2
CDR3 protein: CASSETFPNTGELFF
CDR3 DNA: TGTGCCAGCAGTGAAACTTTCCCCAACACCGGGGAGCTGTTTTTT

D gene: -
V gene: TRBV5-4
clone size: once
J gene: TRBJ2-3
CDR3 protein: CASSSPPGTQYF
CDR3 DNA: TGTGCCAGCAGCTCCCCCCCTGGCACGCAGTATTTT

D gene: -
V gene: TRBV6-2/TRBV6-3
clone size: -
J gene: TRBJ1-1
CDR3 protein: CASSPGPPEAFF
CDR3 DNA: TGTGCCAGCAGTCCCGGGCCCCCTGAAGCTTTCTTT

D gene: -
V gene: TRBV12-3/TRBV12-4
clone size: -
J gene: TRBJ1-5
CDR3 protein: CASSLAQSDQPQHF
CDR3 DNA: TGTGCCAGCAGTTTGGCGCAGTCCGATCAGCCCCAGCATTTT

D gene: -
V gene: TRBV11-2
clone size: -
J gene: TRBJ2-1
CDR3 protein: CASSFRRDNEQFF
CDR3 DNA: TGTGCCAGCAGCTTTCGGCGGGACAATGAGCAGTTCTTC

D gene: -
V gene: TRBV4-3
clone size: many
J gene: TRBJ2-2
CDR3 protein: CASSQDRPMNTGELFF
CDR3 DNA: TGCGCCAGCAGCCAAGATCGACCAATGAACACCGGGGAGCTGTTTTTT

D gene: TRBD2
V gene: TRBV28
clone size: -
J gene: TRBJ2-1
CDR3 protein: CASSWRTSGSRNEQFF
CDR3 DNA: TGTGCCAGCAGTTGGAGGACTAGCGGGAGTCGTAATGAGCAGTTCTTC

D gene: TRBD2
V gene: TRBV27
clone size: -
J gene: TRBJ2-3
CDR3 protein: CASKGLAGNTDTQYF
CDR3 DNA: TGTGCCAGCAAAGGACTAGCGGGGAACACAGATACGCAGTATTTT

D gene: TRBD2
V gene: TRBV28
clone size: few
J gene: TRBJ2-1
CDR3 protein: CASSSGLDLNNEQFF
CDR3 DNA: TGTGCCAGCAGTTCGGGACTAGATTTAAACAATGAGCAGTTCTTC

D gene: TRBD2
V gene: TRBV20-1
clone size: -
J gene: TRBJ2-3
CDR3 protein: CSARDPLAGKKTDTQYF
CDR3 DNA: TGCAGTGCTAGAGATCCACTAGCGGGGAAGAAGACAGATACGCAGTATTTT

D gene: -
V gene: TRBV4-1
clone size: -
J gene: TRBJ2-2
CDR3 protein: CASSPRGGANTGELFF
CDR3 DNA: TGCGCCAGCAGCCCCCGTGGGGGGGCAAACACCGGGGAGCTGTTTTTT

D gene: -
V gene: TRBV7-9
clone size: -
J gene: TRBJ2-7
CDR3 protein: CASSGQYTRGVYEQYF
CDR3 DNA: TGTGCCAGCAGCGGACAATATACCAGGGGTGTCTACGAGCAGTACTTC

D gene: TRBD1
V gene: TRBV27
clone size: -
J gene: TRBJ2-7
CDR3 protein: CASSPGQGLPYEQYF
CDR3 DNA: TGTGCCAGCAGTCCGGGACAGGGACTTCCCTACGAGCAGTACTTC

D gene: TRBD2
V gene: TRBV11-1
clone size: few
J gene: TRBJ2-1
CDR3 protein: CASSIAGVGNEQFF
CDR3 DNA: TGTGCCAGTAGTATAGCGGGAGTAGGCAATGAGCAGTTCTTC

D gene: -
V gene: TRBV7-2
clone size: few
J gene: TRBJ2-2
CDR3 protein: CASSKASRVTGELFF
CDR3 DNA: TGTGCCAGCAGCAAAGCCTCCCGGGTTACCGGGGAGCTGTTTTTT

D gene: -
V gene: TRBV20-1
clone size: -
J gene: TRBJ2-7
CDR3 protein: CSASDSVGVEQYF
CDR3 DNA: TGCAGTGCTAGTGATAGCGTGGGAGTGGAGCAGTACTTC

D gene: TRBD2
V gene: TRBV6-5
clone size: few
J gene: TRBJ2-7
CDR3 protein: CASSYAAGTSGGNSYEQYF
CDR3 DNA: TGTGCCAGCAGTTACGCCGCCGGGACTAGCGGGGGAAACTCCTACGAGCAGTACTTC

D gene: TRBD2
V gene: TRBV20-1
clone size: -
J gene: TRBJ2-1
CDR3 protein: CSASRGLAIGEQFF
CDR3 DNA: TGCAGTGCTAGCAGAGGACTAGCGATTGGGGAGCAGTTCTTC

D gene: -
V gene: TRBV6-2/TRBV6-3
clone size: -
J gene: TRBJ2-7
CDR3 protein: CASRQPGTHYEQYF
CDR3 DNA: TGTGCCAGCAGACAACCGGGGACGCATTACGAGCAGTACTTC

D gene: -
V gene: TRBV20-1
clone size: few
J gene: TRBJ1-5
CDR3 protein: CSARTGDSYQPQHF
CDR3 DNA: TGCAGTGCCAGGACGGGTGACAGTTATCAGCCCCAGCATTTT

D gene: -
V gene: TRBV10-2
clone size: -
J gene: TRBJ2-5
CDR3 protein: CATLGKGQETQYF
CDR3 DNA: TGCGCCACCCTGGGGAAGGGCCAAGAGACCCAGTACTTC

D gene: -
V gene: TRBV29-1
clone size: many
J gene: TRBJ2-5
CDR3 protein: CSVEIQGTETQYF
CDR3 DNA: TGCAGCGTTGAAATACAGGGCACGGAGACCCAGTACTTC

D gene: -
V gene: TRBV2
clone size: -
J gene: TRBJ2-7
CDR3 protein: CAGSADREQYF
CDR3 DNA: TGTGCCGGCAGTGCAGATCGCGAGCAGTACTTC

D gene: -
V gene: TRBV5-1
clone size: few
J gene: TRBJ2-2
CDR3 protein: CASSFGPLNTGELFF
CDR3 DNA: TGCGCCAGCAGCTTCGGACCACTGAACACCGGGGAGCTGTTTTTT

D gene: -
V gene: TRBV6-5
clone size: few
J gene: TRBJ2-2
CDR3 protein: CASSYSWGGELFF
CDR3 DNA: TGTGCCAGCAGTTACTCGTGGGGCGGGGAGCTGTTTTTT

D gene: -
V gene: TRBV28
clone size: many
J gene: TRBJ1-6
CDR3 protein: CASSSWDSPLHF
CDR3 DNA: TGTGCCAGCAGTTCGTGGGATTCACCCCTCCACTTT

D gene: TRBD1
V gene: TRBV5-1
clone size: -
J gene: TRBJ2-2
CDR3 protein: CASSRDRVKTGELFF
CDR3 DNA: TGCGCCAGCAGCCGGGACAGGGTAAAGACCGGGGAGCTGTTTTTT

D gene: -
V gene: TRBV29-1
clone size: many
J gene: TRBJ2-7
CDR3 protein: CSVGRVGSYEQYF
CDR3 DNA: TGCAGCGTTGGCCGGGTAGGCTCCTACGAGCAGTACTTC

D gene: -
V gene: TRBV27
clone size: -
J gene: TRBJ1-4
CDR3 protein: CASSLSRGTEKLFF
CDR3 DNA: TGTGCCAGCAGTTTATCTCGCGGAACTGAAAAACTGTTTTTT

D gene: -
V gene: TRBV30
clone size: few
J gene: TRBJ1-5
CDR3 protein: CAWSVQFGEPQHF
CDR3 DNA: TGTGCCTGGAGTGTTCAGTTCGGGGAGCCCCAGCATTTT

D gene: -
V gene: TRBV5-6
clone size: -
J gene: TRBJ2-1
CDR3 protein: CASSLTGTSQFF
CDR3 DNA: TGTGCCAGCAGCCTAACCGGGACAAGCCAGTTCTTC

D gene: -
V gene: TRBV7-8
clone size: few
J gene: TRBJ1-4
CDR3 protein: CASSSDRGANEKLFF
CDR3 DNA: TGTGCCAGCAGCTCCGACCGGGGGGCAAATGAAAAACTGTTTTTT

D gene: -
V gene: TRBV30
clone size: -
J gene: TRBJ2-3
CDR3 protein: CAWSEQGLGTDTQYF
CDR3 DNA: TGTGCCTGGAGTGAACAGGGTTTGGGCACAGATACGCAGTATTTT

D gene: TRBD2
V gene: TRBV20-1
clone size: -
J gene: TRBJ2-1
CDR3 protein: CSAGLAGSYNEQFF
CDR3 DNA: TGCAGTGCTGGGCTAGCGGGGTCCTACAATGAGCAGTTCTTC

D gene: TRBD2
V gene: TRBV7-2
clone size: many
J gene: TRBJ2-1
CDR3 protein: CASSPPGLAGINEQFF
CDR3 DNA: TGTGCCAGCAGCCCTCCGGGACTAGCGGGAATAAATGAGCAGTTCTTC

D gene: TRBD2
V gene: TRBV12-3/TRBV12-4
clone size: -
J gene: TRBJ2-3
CDR3 protein: CASNLSGGATDTQYF
CDR3 DNA: TGTGCCAGCAACCTTAGCGGGGGGGCTACAGATACGCAGTATTTT

D gene: -
V gene: TRBV6-1
clone size: few
J gene: TRBJ2-7
CDR3 protein: CASRESSYEQYF
CDR3 DNA: TGTGCCAGCCGTGAGAGCTCCTACGAGCAGTACTTC

D gene: -
V gene: TRBV5-1
clone size: few
J gene: TRBJ2-7
CDR3 protein: CASSLVGGDTAYEQYF
CDR3 DNA: TGCGCCAGCAGCTTGGTAGGTGGAGACACAGCCTACGAGCAGTACTTC

D gene: TRBD2
V gene: TRBV20-1
clone size: many
J gene: TRBJ2-1
CDR3 protein: CSAEGLGLAGGIRNQFF
CDR3 DNA: TGCAGTGCCGAGGGATTGGGACTAGCGGGAGGGATACGCAACCAGTTCTTC

D gene: TRBD2
V gene: TRBV20-1
clone size: many
J gene: TRBJ2-1
CDR3 protein: CSARDLPGLAVNEQFF
CDR3 DNA: TGCAGTGCTAGAGATTTACCGGGACTAGCGGTCAATGAGCAGTTCTTC

D gene: -
V gene: TRBV20-1
clone size: few
J gene: TRBJ2-2
CDR3 protein: CSAGRAGRWDTGELFF
CDR3 DNA: TGCAGTGCTGGGCGGGCGGGGAGATGGGACACCGGGGAGCTGTTTTTT

D gene: TRBD1
V gene: TRBV14
clone size: -
J gene: TRBJ1-2
CDR3 protein: CASSQVRLGTGIFYYGYTF
CDR3 DNA: TGTGCCAGCAGCCAAGTCCGACTCGGGACAGGAATATTTTACTATGGCTACACCTTC

D gene: TRBD2
V gene: TRBV20-1
clone size: few
J gene: TRBJ2-3
CDR3 protein: CSARRRGAVADTQYF
CDR3 DNA: TGCAGTGCTAGGAGGCGGGGGGCGGTGGCAGATACGCAGTATTTT

D gene: -
V gene: TRBV4-3
clone size: few
J gene: TRBJ2-1
CDR3 protein: CASSPPGRGEQFF
CDR3 DNA: TGCGCCAGCAGCCCCCCCGGGCGGGGTGAGCAGTTCTTC

D gene: TRBD1
V gene: TRBV6-8
clone size: -
J gene: TRBJ1-1
CDR3 protein: CASSYETGGRSTEAFF
CDR3 DNA: TGTGCCAGCAGTTACGAGACAGGGGGAAGGAGCACTGAAGCTTTCTTT

D gene: -
V gene: TRBV12-3/TRBV12-4
clone size: few
J gene: TRBJ1-4
CDR3 protein: CASRWTTNEKLFF
CDR3 DNA: TGTGCCAGCAGGTGGACAACTAATGAAAAACTGTTTTTT

D gene: -
V gene: TRBV7-3
clone size: few
J gene: TRBJ2-3
CDR3 protein: CASSLRSVHGTLSTDTQYF
CDR3 DNA: TGTGCCAGCAGCTTAAGGTCCGTTCATGGGACCCTAAGCACAGATACGCAGTATTTT

D gene: -
V gene: TRBV25-1
clone size: -
J gene: TRBJ2-5
CDR3 protein: CASSDGRHGETQYF
CDR3 DNA: TGTGCCAGCAGTGACGGCAGGCACGGGGAGACCCAGTACTTC